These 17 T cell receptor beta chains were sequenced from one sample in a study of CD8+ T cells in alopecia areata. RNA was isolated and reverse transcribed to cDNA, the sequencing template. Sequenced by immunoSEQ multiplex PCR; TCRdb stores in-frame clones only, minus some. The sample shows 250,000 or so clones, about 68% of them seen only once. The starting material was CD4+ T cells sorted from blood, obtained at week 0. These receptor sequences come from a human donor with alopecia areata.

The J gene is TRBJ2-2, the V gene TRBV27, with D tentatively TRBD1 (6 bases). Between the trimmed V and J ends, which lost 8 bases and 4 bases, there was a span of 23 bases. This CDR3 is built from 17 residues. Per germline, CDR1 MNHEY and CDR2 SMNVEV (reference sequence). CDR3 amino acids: CASSSRPRQEFTGELFF. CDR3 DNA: TGTGCCAGCTCATCCCGCCCGCGACAGGAATTCACCGGGGAGCTGTTTTTT.

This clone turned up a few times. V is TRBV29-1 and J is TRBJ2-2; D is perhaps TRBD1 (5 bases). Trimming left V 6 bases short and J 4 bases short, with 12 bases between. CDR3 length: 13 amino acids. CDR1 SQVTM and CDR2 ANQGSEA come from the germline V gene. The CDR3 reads CSVVIQVTGELFF. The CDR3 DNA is TGCAGCGTCGTTATACAGGTCACCGGGGAGCTGTTTTTT.

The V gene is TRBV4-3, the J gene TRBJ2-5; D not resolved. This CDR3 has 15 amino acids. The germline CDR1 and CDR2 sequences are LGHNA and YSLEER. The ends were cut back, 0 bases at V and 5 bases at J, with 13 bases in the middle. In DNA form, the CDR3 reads TGCGCCAGCAGCCAAGAGGGCACGCCCGGGGAGACCCAGTACTTC. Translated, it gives CASSQEGTPGETQYF.

This CDR3 reads CASSPLIGTEAFF. The CDR3 coding sequence is TGCGCCAGCAGCCCTTTGATCGGCACTGAAGCTTTCTTT. This rearrangement joins TRBV5-1 to TRBJ1-1; D call uncertain. In germline, CDR1 is SGHRS, CDR2 YFSETQ. V lost 4 bases, J lost 4 bases, and 11 bases lay in between. This CDR3 has 13 residues.

CDR3 coding DNA: TGCGCCAGCACTTCAAGGGCGGGAGCAACTAATGAAAAACTGTTTTTT. Translating it yields CASTSRAGATNEKLFF. V and J are TRBV23-1 and TRBJ1-4; the D is unclear. TRBV23-1 is given ORF status, its function remaining uncertain. This CDR3 is 16 amino acids long. V lost 7 bases and J lost 0, with 15 bases in between.

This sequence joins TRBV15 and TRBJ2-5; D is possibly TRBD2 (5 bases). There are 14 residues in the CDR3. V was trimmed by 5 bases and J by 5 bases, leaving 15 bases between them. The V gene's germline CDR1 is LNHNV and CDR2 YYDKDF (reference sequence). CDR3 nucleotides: TGTGCCACCAGCCCCCCTTCCGGGGTGGAGACCCAGTACTTC. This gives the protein CATSPPSGVETQYF.

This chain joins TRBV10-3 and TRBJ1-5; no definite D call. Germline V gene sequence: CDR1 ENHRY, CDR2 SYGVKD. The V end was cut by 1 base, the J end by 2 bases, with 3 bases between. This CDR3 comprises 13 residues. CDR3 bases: TGTGCCATCAGTGAGTTTGGCAATCAGCCCCAGCATTTT. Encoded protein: CAISEFGNQPQHF.

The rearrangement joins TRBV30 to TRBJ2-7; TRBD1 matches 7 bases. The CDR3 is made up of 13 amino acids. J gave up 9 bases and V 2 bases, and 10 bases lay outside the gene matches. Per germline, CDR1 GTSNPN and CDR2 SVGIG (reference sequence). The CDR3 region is CAWSWDSQAVQYF. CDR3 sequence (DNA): TGTGCCTGGAGTTGGGACAGTCAAGCGGTGCAGTACTTC.

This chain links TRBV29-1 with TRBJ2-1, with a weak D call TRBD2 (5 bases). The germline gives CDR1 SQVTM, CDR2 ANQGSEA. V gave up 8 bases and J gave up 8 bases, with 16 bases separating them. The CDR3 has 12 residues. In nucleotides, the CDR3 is TGCAGCTTCAATGAGGGTCTGGATGAGCAGTTCTTC. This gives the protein CSFNEGLDEQFF.

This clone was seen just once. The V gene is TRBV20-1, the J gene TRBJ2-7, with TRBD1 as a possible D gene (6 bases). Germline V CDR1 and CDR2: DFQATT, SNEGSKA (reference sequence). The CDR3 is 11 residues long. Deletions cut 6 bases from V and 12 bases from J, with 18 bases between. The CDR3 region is CSAKDSVLVYF. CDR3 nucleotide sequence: TGCAGTGCCAAGGACAGCGTCCTGGTGTACTTC.

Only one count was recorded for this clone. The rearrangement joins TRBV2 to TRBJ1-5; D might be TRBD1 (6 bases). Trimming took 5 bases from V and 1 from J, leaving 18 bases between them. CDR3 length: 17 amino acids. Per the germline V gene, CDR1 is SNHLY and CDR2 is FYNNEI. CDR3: CASSSVGLGASNQPQHF. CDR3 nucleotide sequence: TGTGCCAGCAGTTCGGTCGGCCTGGGGGCGAGCAATCAGCCCCAGCATTTT.

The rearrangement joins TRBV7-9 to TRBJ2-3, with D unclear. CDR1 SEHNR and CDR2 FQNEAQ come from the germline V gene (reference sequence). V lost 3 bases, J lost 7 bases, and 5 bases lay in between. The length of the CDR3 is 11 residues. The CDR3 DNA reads TGTGCCAGCAGCTTTGGTAATACGCAGTATTTT. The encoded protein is CASSFGNTQYF. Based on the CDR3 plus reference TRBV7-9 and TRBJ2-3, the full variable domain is DTGVSQNPRHKITKRGQNVTFRCDPISEHNRLYWYRQTLGQGPEFLTYFQNEAQLEKSRLLSDRFSAERPKGSFSTLEIQRTEQGDSAMYLCASSFGNTQYFGPGTRLTVL.

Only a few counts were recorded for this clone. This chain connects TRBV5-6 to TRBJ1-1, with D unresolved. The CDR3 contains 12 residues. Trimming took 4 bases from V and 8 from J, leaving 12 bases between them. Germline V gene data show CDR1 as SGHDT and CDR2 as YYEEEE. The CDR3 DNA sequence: TGTGCCAGCAGCCCCGGGCCCAACGAAGCTTTCTTT. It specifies CASSPGPNEAFF.

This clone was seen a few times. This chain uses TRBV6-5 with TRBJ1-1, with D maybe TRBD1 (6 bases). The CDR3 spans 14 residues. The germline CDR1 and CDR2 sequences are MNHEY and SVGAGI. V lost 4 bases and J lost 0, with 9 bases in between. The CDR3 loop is CASSSQGMNTEAFF. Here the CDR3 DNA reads TGTGCCAGCAGTTCACAGGGAATGAACACTGAAGCTTTCTTT.

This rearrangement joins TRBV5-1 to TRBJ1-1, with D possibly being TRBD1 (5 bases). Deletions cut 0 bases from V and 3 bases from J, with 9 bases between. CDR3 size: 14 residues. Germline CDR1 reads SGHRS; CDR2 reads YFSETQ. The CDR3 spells CASSLDGDYTEAFF. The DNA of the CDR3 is TGCGCCAGCAGCTTGGATGGGGACTACACTGAAGCTTTCTTT.

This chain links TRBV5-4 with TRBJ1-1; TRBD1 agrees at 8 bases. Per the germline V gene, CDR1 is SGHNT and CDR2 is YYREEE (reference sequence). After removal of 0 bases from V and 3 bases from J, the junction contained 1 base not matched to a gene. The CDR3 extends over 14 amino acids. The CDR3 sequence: CASSLDRGYTEAFF. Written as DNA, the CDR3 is TGTGCCAGCAGCTTGGACAGGGGGTACACTGAAGCTTTCTTT.

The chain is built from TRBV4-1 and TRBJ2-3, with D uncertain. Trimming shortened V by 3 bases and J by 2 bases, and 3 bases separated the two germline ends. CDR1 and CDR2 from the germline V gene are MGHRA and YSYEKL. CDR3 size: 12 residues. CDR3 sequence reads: CASSHITDTQYF. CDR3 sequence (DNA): TGCGCCAGCAGCCACATCACAGATACGCAGTATTTT.